The T cell receptor (beta chain) under discussion was sequenced for a study of T cells in narcolepsy. V was shortened by 6 bases and J by 2 bases, with 13 bases between the two germline ends. Per germline, CDR1 MNHEY and CDR2 SMNVEV (reference sequence). The CDR3 loop spans 15 amino acids. Here immunoSEQ multiplex PCR was the method, and the copy in TCRdb shows in-frame clones only, minus some. Of tens of thousands of clones in the sample, approximately 85% were seen once. This sequence originates from a human donor with narcolepsy. This sequence joins TRBV27 and TRBJ2-2, with D maybe TRBD2 (5 bases). Sample: CD45RA- memory CD4+ T cells from PBMCs. The CDR3 DNA sequence: TGTGCCAGCAGCATACTAGACGGTAACACCGGGGAGCTGTTTTTT. It yields the protein CASSILDGNTGELFF.